This entry lists 11 T cell receptor beta chains sequenced from one sample in a study of blood T cell repertoires in COVID-19. Some clones are missing from TCRdb's copy, which holds only in-frame ones; the method was immunoSEQ multiplex PCR. Among under 70,000 clones listed, around 87% were seen once. Sequenced input: peripheral blood. The receptors originated from a woman aged 18-29 years with acute or convalescent COVID-19.

The CDR3 DNA reads as TGTGCCAGCACTGATCGCGGGGTGAGCAATCAGCCCCAGCATTTT. Its translation: CASTDRGVSNQPQHF. The chain carries TRBV28 and TRBJ1-5; D ambiguous. Germline-derived CDR1 and CDR2 are MDHEN and SYDVKM. The V end lost 7 bases, the J end lost 1 base, and 14 bases lay between the germline ends. The CDR3 length is 15 residues.

This chain links TRBV9 with TRBJ2-3; 8 bases fit TRBD2. V gave up 0 bases and J gave up 6 bases; unmatched junction bases: 6. CDR1 is SGDLS, CDR2 YYNGEE, per germline. The CDR3 spans 15 residues. This CDR3 reads CASSVGGTSMDTQYF. The CDR3 DNA reads TGTGCCAGCAGCGTAGGGGGGACTAGTATGGATACGCAGTATTTT.

The chain is built from TRBV4-3 and TRBJ2-3, with 7 nucleotides matching TRBD1. The germline V gene has CDR1 LGHNA and CDR2 YSLEER. V lost 0 bases and J lost 4; bases outside the gene matches: 13. The CDR3 totals 18 residues. CDR3 protein: CASSQDYRRGMAADTQYF. The DNA of the CDR3 is TGCGCCAGCAGCCAAGATTATCGCAGGGGGATGGCTGCAGATACGCAGTATTTT.

The rearrangement joins TRBV6-5 to TRBJ2-3, with 9 positions matching TRBD2. After removal of 8 bases from V and 2 bases from J, the junction contained 2 bases not matched to a gene. Germline V gene sequence: CDR1 MNHEY, CDR2 SVGAGI. The CDR3 runs 13 residues. The CDR3 loop is CASAGGPTDTQYF. CDR3 DNA sequence: TGTGCCAGCGCGGGAGGGCCCACAGATACGCAGTATTTT.

The CDR3, as DNA: TGTGCCAGCAGCAATAGGGCGGGGTCAGATACGCAGTATTTT. Translating it yields CASSNRAGSDTQYF. The chain carries TRBV7-2 and TRBJ2-3; tentatively, D is TRBD2 (6 bases). The germline gives CDR1 SGHTA, CDR2 FQGNSA. Trimming shortened V by 5 bases and J by 4 bases, and 13 bases separated the two germline ends. The CDR3 extends over 14 amino acids.

V and J are TRBV19 and TRBJ2-7, with TRBD1 matching 7 bases. V lost 6 bases, J lost 0 bases, and 2 bases stayed unmatched. Germline V gene sequence: CDR1 LNHDA, CDR2 SQIVND (reference sequence). This CDR3 spans 13 amino acids. The CDR3 sequence: CASSRDSSYEQYF. In DNA, the CDR3 is TGTGCCAGTAGCCGGGACAGCTCCTACGAGCAGTACTTC. The whole variable domain, remainder taken from reference TRBV19 and TRBJ2-7, is DGGITQSPKYLFRKEGQNVTLSCEQNLNHDAMYWYRQDPGQGLRLIYYSQIVNDFQKGDIAEGYSVSREKKESFPLTVTSAQKNPTAFYLCASSRDSSYEQYFGPGTRLTVT.

CDR3 sequence (DNA): TGTGCCAGCAGCTTAGGGACTAGGAGCACAGATACGCAGTATTTT. This codes for CASSLGTRSTDTQYF. The chain employs TRBV7-2 and TRBJ2-3; TRBD2 matches 7 bases. Trimming took 1 base from V and 0 from J; bases not matched to a gene: 1. The CDR3 has 15 amino acids. Germline V gives CDR1 SGHTA, CDR2 FQGNSA.

CDR3 amino acids: CASSNQEAGDFYEQYF. The CDR3 DNA follows: TGTGCCAGCAGCAACCAGGAGGCAGGGGATTTTTACGAGCAGTACTTC. V usage is TRBV6-6 and J usage is TRBJ2-7, with a possible D match to TRBD1 (6 bases). The germline V gene has CDR1 MNHNY and CDR2 SVGAGI (reference sequence). This CDR3 has 16 amino acids. Trimming pared 6 bases from V and 4 bases from J, leaving 22 bases between.

The chain recombines TRBV11-2 with TRBJ2-7; 10 positions agree with TRBD2. Germline V CDR1 and CDR2: SGHAT, FQNNGV. The V and J ends lost 1 base and 7 bases, in that order; junction bases with no gene match: 10. The CDR3 consists of 16 residues. CDR3 sequence reads: CASSLAAGTSAQEQYF. CDR3 sequence (DNA): TGTGCCAGCAGCTTAGCAGCCGGGACTAGCGCACAGGAGCAGTACTTC.

CDR3 loop: CASSTPDRVNYNEQFF. In nucleotides, the CDR3 is TGTGCCAGTAGTACCCCTGACAGGGTCAACTACAATGAGCAGTTCTTC. The V call is TRBV19, the J call TRBJ2-1; 7 bases match TRBD1. The germline V gene encodes CDR1 LNHDA and CDR2 SQIVND (reference sequence). The V and J ends lost 4 bases and 3 bases, in that order; junction bases with no gene match: 9. The CDR3 contains 16 residues.

The chain employs TRBV6-5 and TRBJ2-2; 11 nucleotides match TRBD1. The V gene end was trimmed by 6 bases and the J gene end by 6 bases; junction bases not matched to a gene: 3. The CDR3 covers 14 residues. CDR1 is MNHEY and CDR2 is SVGAGI in the germline V gene. Here the CDR3 reads CASRGQGEPGELFF. CDR3 in DNA: TGTGCCAGCAGGGGACAGGGGGAGCCCGGGGAGCTGTTTTTT.